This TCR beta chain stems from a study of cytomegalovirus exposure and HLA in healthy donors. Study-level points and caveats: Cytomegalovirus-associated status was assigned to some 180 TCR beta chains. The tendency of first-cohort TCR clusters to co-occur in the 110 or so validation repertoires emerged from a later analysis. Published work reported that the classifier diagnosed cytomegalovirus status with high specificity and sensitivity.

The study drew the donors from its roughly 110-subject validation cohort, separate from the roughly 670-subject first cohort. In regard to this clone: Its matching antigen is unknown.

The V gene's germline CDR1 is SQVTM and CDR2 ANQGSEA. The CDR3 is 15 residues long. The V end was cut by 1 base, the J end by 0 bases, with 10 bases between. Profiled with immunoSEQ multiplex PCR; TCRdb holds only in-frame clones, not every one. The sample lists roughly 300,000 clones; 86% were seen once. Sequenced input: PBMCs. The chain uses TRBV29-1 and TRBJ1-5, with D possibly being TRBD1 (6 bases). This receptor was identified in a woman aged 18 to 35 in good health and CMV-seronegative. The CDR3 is CSVEGRGYSNQPQHF. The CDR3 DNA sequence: TGCAGCGTTGAAGGCAGGGGTTATAGCAATCAGCCCCAGCATTTT. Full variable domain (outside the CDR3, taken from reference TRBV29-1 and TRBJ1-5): SAVISQKPSRDICQRGTSLTIQCQVDSQVTMMFWYRQQPGQSLTLIATANQGSEATYESGFVIDKFPISRPNLTFSTLTVSNMSPEDSSIYLCSVEGRGYSNQPQHFGDGTRLSIL.